The 14 T cell receptor beta chains below all came from one sample that was sequenced in a study of blood T cell repertoires in COVID-19. Some clones are missing from TCRdb's copy, which holds only in-frame ones; the method was immunoSEQ multiplex PCR. Here the sample spans approximately 500,000 clones, approximately 85% being singletons. The source material was peripheral blood. The source is a human donor in a cohort sampled during active COVID-19.

The genes are TRBV28 and TRBJ2-1; TRBD2 agrees at 8 bases. V trimming: 5 bases; J trimming: 1 base; junction bases outside the gene matches: 1. Germline loops: CDR1 MDHEN, CDR2 SYDVKM. The length of the CDR3 is 14 residues. CDR3: CASSRGGSYNEQFF. Here the CDR3 DNA reads TGTGCCAGCAGTCGGGGGGGGTCCTACAATGAGCAGTTCTTC.

Comment on this clone: The sample carries other DNA sequences with the same CDR3. The gene calls are TRBV6-2 or TRBV6-3 and TRBJ2-3; 8 nucleotides agree with TRBD2. Trimming at V came to 0 bases and at J to 0 bases, leaving 2 bases not matched to a gene. Germline CDR1 is MNHEY and CDR2 is SVGEGT. The CDR3 extends over 16 amino acids. This CDR3 is CASSYSAGGSTDTQYF. DNA of the CDR3: TGTGCCAGCAGTTACTCTGCGGGAGGTAGCACAGATACGCAGTATTTT.

The CDR3 reads CASSLFSKGAGNQPQHF. CDR3 bases: TGTGCCAGCAGTCTTTTCAGTAAGGGGGCCGGCAATCAGCCCCAGCATTTT. The V gene is TRBV28, the J gene TRBJ1-5, with 7 bases lining up with TRBD1. J lost 2 bases, V lost 5 bases, and 12 bases had no gene match. CDR1 is MDHEN, CDR2 SYDVKM, per germline. The CDR3 runs to 17 residues.

The chain is built from TRBV27 and TRBJ2-5; D is unclear. This CDR3 spans 14 amino acids. Germline V lookup: CDR1 MNHEY, CDR2 SMNVEV (reference sequence). Trimming stripped 3 bases from V and 7 bases from J, with 15 bases between. The CDR3 protein is CASSFSRGTGTQYF. The CDR3 DNA sequence: TGTGCCAGCAGTTTCTCGCGAGGTACGGGGACCCAGTACTTC.

The chain carries TRBV6-5 and TRBJ1-5; D remains unclear. The CDR3 loop spans 15 amino acids. V was trimmed by 7 bases and J by 0 bases, leaving 13 bases between them. Germline V gene lookup returns CDR1 MNHEY and CDR2 SVGAGI. CDR3 DNA sequence: TGTGCCAGCAACAGCGGTGGGTATAGCAATCAGCCCCAGCATTTT. Amino acid sequence: CASNSGGYSNQPQHF.

The chain uses TRBV29-1 and TRBJ2-1; 9 nucleotides agree with TRBD1. The CDR3 has 15 amino acids. The V gene end was trimmed by 8 bases and the J gene end by 4 bases; junction bases not matched to a gene: 12. Per the germline V gene, CDR1 is SQVTM and CDR2 is ANQGSEA. DNA of the CDR3: TGCAGCACTAAAACCGGGACAGGGACATACAATGAGCAGTTCTTC. This sequence encodes CSTKTGTGTYNEQFF.

The chain has TRBV7-2 and TRBJ1-1; possibly TRBD1 for D (5 bases). Trimming removed 7 bases at V and 4 bases at J, with 22 bases between. Germline values: CDR1 SGHTA, CDR2 FQGNSA. There are 16 residues in the CDR3. In DNA, the CDR3 is TGTGCCAGCACCCAACTAGCGGGAGGGGTGGGCACTGAAGCTTTCTTT. This gives the protein CASTQLAGGVGTEAFF.

The rearrangement links TRBV24-1 to TRBJ2-2; weak D call: TRBD2 (6 bases). The CDR3 extends over 16 amino acids. The V gene's germline CDR1 is KGHDR and CDR2 SFDVKD. The ends were cut back, 4 bases at V and 4 bases at J, with 15 bases in the middle. CDR3 protein: CATSEAGGGGTGELFF. The DNA of the CDR3 is TGTGCCACCAGTGAGGCTGGGGGAGGAGGCACCGGGGAGCTGTTTTTT.

The V gene is TRBV28, the J gene TRBJ1-1; weak D call: TRBD1 (6 bases). The CDR3 loop spans 16 amino acids. Germline V gene sequence: CDR1 MDHEN, CDR2 SYDVKM. V shed 5 bases and J shed 4 bases, with 20 bases lying between them. This CDR3 reads CASSPLGRGGGTEAFF. As DNA, the CDR3 is TGTGCCAGCAGTCCCCTTGGCAGGGGCGGTGGCACTGAAGCTTTCTTT.

The chain combines TRBV14 with TRBJ2-5, with 11 bases aligning to TRBD1. CDR1 and CDR2 (germline): SGHDN, FVKESK. The CDR3 has 16 amino acids. J was trimmed by 3 bases and V by 3 bases; bases with no gene match: 6. For the CDR3, the DNA is TGTGCCAGCAGCCAGGACAGGGGGCGCTTCAAAGAGACCCAGTACTTC. Residues: CASSQDRGRFKETQYF.

The CDR3 DNA is TGTGCCAGCAGCTTAGCAGCGGCACTTAGCACAGATACGCAGTATTTT. Translated, it gives CASSLAAALSTDTQYF. The chain uses TRBV11-2 and TRBJ2-3; D might be TRBD2 (5 bases). The V end was cut by 1 base, the J end by 0 bases, with 11 bases between. Per the germline V gene, CDR1 is SGHAT and CDR2 is FQNNGV. CDR3 length: 16 residues.

The chain recombines TRBV19 with TRBJ2-7, with D possibly matching TRBD2 (6 bases). There are 15 residues in the CDR3. With 2 bases removed from V and 0 bases from J, the gap between germline ends came to 11 bases. Germline V CDR1 and CDR2: LNHDA, SQIVND (reference sequence). CDR3 nucleotide sequence: TGTGCCAGTAGTATATTGCACGGGAGCTCCTACGAGCAGTACTTC. Amino acids: CASSILHGSSYEQYF.

The chain carries TRBV24-1 and TRBJ1-2; 9 bases agree with TRBD1. There are 13 residues in the CDR3. Unmatched junction bases numbered 2, after V lost 2 bases and J lost 8 bases. The germline gives CDR1 KGHDR, CDR2 SFDVKD. The CDR3: CATSDYRGQGYTF. The CDR3 bases are TGTGCCACCAGTGATTACAGGGGGCAAGGCTACACCTTC.

This clone occurred a few times. CDR3 sequence reads: CASSVQGSGQNQPQHF. CDR3 sequence (DNA): TGTGCCAGCAGTGTACAGGGATCCGGGCAAAATCAGCCCCAGCATTTT. This rearrangement joins TRBV2 to TRBJ1-5; the D gene is possibly TRBD1 (6 bases). The germline V gene encodes CDR1 SNHLY and CDR2 FYNNEI. The CDR3 spans 16 residues. V lost 4 bases, J lost 4 bases, and 17 bases lay in between.